This T cell receptor (beta chain) was recorded in a study of PD-1 blockade in classical Hodgkin lymphoma. Study information: Patients were treated with nivolumab at 3 mg/kg, and this was given intravenously every 2 weeks.

V was pared by 0 bases and J by 4 bases, with 4 bases of the junction left unmatched. The CDR3 runs 15 residues. Germline-derived CDR1 and CDR2 are MNHEY and SVGAGI. Time point noted: cycle 4 day 1 (C4D1), after more than 5 weeks of nivolumab. Relapse was seen in all patients after autologous stem cell transplantation, and brentuximab vedotin exposure was variable. Thawed PBMCs yielded CD4+ T cells through magnetic negative selection. A note on this clone: Its antigen is not identified.

Assay: immunoSEQ multiplex PCR; the TCRdb copy retains only in-frame clones and omits some. The table includes about 30,000 clones, roughly nine tenths detected once. Broader study findings: A reduction in baseline TCR diversity was reportedly seen in newly diagnosed patients relative to healthy donors. Whoever responded completely had baseline diversity much like that seen in newly diagnosed patients.

Sequences were derived from CD4+ T cells from blood, sampled before the fourth cycle of nivolumab. The clonotype comes from a human donor with classical Hodgkin lymphoma. The chain joins TRBV6-5 to TRBJ2-7; 9 nucleotides align to TRBD1. The CDR3 sequence is CASSYSGTGWYEQYF. The CDR3 DNA follows: TGTGCCAGCAGTTACTCGGGGACAGGGTGGTACGAGCAGTACTTC.